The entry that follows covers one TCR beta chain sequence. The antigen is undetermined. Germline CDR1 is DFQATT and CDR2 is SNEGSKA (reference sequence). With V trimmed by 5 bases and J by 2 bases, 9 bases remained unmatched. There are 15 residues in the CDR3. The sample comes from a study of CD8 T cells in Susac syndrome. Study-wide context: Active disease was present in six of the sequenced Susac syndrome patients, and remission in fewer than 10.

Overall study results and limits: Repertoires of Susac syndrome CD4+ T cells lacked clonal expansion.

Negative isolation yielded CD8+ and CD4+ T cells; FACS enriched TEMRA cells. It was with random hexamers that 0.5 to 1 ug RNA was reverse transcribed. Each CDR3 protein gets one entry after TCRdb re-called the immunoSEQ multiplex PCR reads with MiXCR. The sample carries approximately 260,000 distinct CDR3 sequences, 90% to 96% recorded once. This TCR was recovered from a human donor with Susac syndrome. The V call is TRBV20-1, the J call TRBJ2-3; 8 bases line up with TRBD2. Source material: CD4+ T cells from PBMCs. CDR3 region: CSAAQTSVHTDTQYF. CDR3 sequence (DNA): TGCAGTGCTGCCCAGACTAGCGTCCACACAGATACGCAGTATTTT.